The rows below give T cell receptor beta chains drawn from one sample of a study of cytomegalovirus exposure and HLA in healthy donors. TCRdb keeps only in-frame clones here, not all; method: immunoSEQ multiplex PCR. The sample spans more than 90,000 clones; the ten largest clones claim 5.5% to 8%. Sequencing input: PBMCs. These receptors were taken from a man aged 35 to 55 in good health and CMV-seropositive. Each CDR3 is given with its conserved first and last residue. A D gene is named only where the DNA matches it firmly. Clone size appears in some rows only: once, few, many, or a class for an expanded clone.

d_gene,len,v_gene,j_gene,abundance,CDR3aa,CDR3nt
TRBD1,13,TRBV28,TRBJ2-1,-,CASRSGGYNEQFF,TGTGCCAGCAGGTCAGGGGGATACAATGAGCAGTTCTTC
TRBD1,16,TRBV7-9,TRBJ1-5,-,CASSSDRDQSNQPQHF,TGTGCCAGCAGCTCTGACAGGGACCAAAGCAATCAGCCCCAGCATTTT
TRBD1,14,TRBV11-1,TRBJ2-1,-,CASSRQGAYNEQFF,TGTGCCAGCAGCCGACAGGGGGCGTACAATGAGCAGTTCTTC
TRBD2,12,TRBV10-2,TRBJ2-1,-,CATSTSGSTLFF,TGCGCCACCTCTACTAGCGGGAGTACTCTGTTCTTC
-,14,TRBV11-2,TRBJ2-7,-,CASSGRTVTYEQYF,TGTGCCAGCAGCGGGAGGACGGTGACCTACGAGCAGTACTTC
TRBD2,15,TRBV7-9,TRBJ2-1,-,CASSLEREGLVEQFF,TGTGCCAGCAGCTTGGAGCGGGAGGGCCTGGTTGAGCAGTTCTTC
TRBD1,13,TRBV5-1,TRBJ1-2,-,CASSLGQNYGYTF,TGCGCCAGCAGCCTGGGACAGAACTATGGCTACACCTTC
TRBD1,14,TRBV19,TRBJ1-5,medium-sized,CASSITGENQPQHF,TGTGCCAGTAGTATAACAGGGGAAAATCAGCCCCAGCATTTT
-,12,TRBV28,TRBJ2-6,-,CATLSGANVLTF,TGTGCCACCCTATCTGGGGCCAACGTCCTGACTTTC
TRBD1,15,TRBV11-2,TRBJ2-3,-,CASSHRGRGTDTQYF,TGTGCCAGCAGCCACAGGGGGCGGGGCACAGATACGCAGTATTTT
TRBD1,16,TRBV4-1,TRBJ2-7,-,CASSYLPGQGTYEQYF,TGCGCCAGCAGCTACTTACCGGGACAGGGAACCTACGAGCAGTACTTC
-,12,TRBV9,TRBJ1-2,-,CASSVSNYGYTF,TGTGCCAGCAGCGTCAGTAACTATGGCTACACCTTC
-,13,TRBV19,TRBJ1-1,-,CASSTGQHTEAFF,TGTGCCAGTAGTACAGGACAGCACACTGAAGCTTTCTTT
TRBD1,15,TRBV18,TRBJ1-2,-,CASSPLTGDLYGYTF,TGTGCCAGCTCACCGTTGACAGGGGACCTATATGGCTACACCTTC
TRBD1,15,TRBV10-3,TRBJ2-1,-,CAIRNEQGLSIEQFF,TGTGCCATCAGGAATGAACAGGGGTTGTCAATAGAGCAGTTCTTC
-,16,TRBV15,TRBJ1-4,-,CATSRDLRGGGEKLFF,TGTGCCACCAGCAGAGATTTAAGGGGCGGGGGGGAAAAACTGTTTTTT
TRBD1,17,TRBV7-2,TRBJ1-2,-,CASSLSDGPGGSYGYTF,TGTGCCAGCAGCTTGAGCGACGGGCCAGGGGGAAGCTATGGCTACACCTTC
-,15,TRBV9,TRBJ2-1,-,CASSVDALSSNEQFF,TGTGCCAGCAGCGTAGACGCACTTTCGTCCAATGAGCAGTTCTTC
TRBD1,14,TRBV11-2,TRBJ1-2,-,CASSTQNRGGGYTF,TGTGCCAGCAGCACCCAGAACAGGGGCGGGGGCTACACCTTC
-,13,TRBV28,TRBJ1-1,-,CASLESSSAEAFF,TGTGCCAGCTTGGAGTCCTCTTCAGCTGAAGCTTTCTTT
-,12,TRBV29-1,TRBJ2-7,-,CSVERENYEQYF,TGCAGCGTTGAAAGAGAAAACTACGAGCAGTACTTC
TRBD2,13,TRBV28,TRBJ2-5,-,CASSAGTSGREDF,TGTGCCAGCAGTGCCGGGACTAGCGGGAGAGAGGACTTC
-,12,TRBV6-1,TRBJ2-7,-,CASLQGAYEQYF,TGTGCCAGCCTACAGGGAGCCTACGAGCAGTACTTC
TRBD2,14,TRBV18,TRBJ2-7,-,CASSTSGGAYEQYF,TGTGCCAGCTCAACTAGCGGGGGTGCCTACGAGCAGTACTTC
-,13,TRBV5-4,TRBJ2-7,-,CASSSQGRYEQYF,TGTGCCAGCAGCTCGCAGGGTCGGTACGAGCAGTACTTC
TRBD2,15,TRBV27,TRBJ2-3,-,CASSLAGRAADTQYF,TGTGCCAGCAGTTTGGCGGGGAGGGCCGCGGATACGCAGTATTTT
TRBD2,18,TRBV5-1,TRBJ2-1,-,CASSSTGLAGGSNNEQFF,TGCGCCAGCAGCTCAACGGGACTAGCGGGAGGTTCGAACAATGAGCAGTTCTTC
TRBD2,16,TRBV10-1,TRBJ2-1,-,CASSEPRTSGTDEQFF,TGCGCCAGCAGTGAGCCGAGGACTAGCGGGACGGATGAGCAGTTCTTC
TRBD2,15,TRBV19,TRBJ2-7,-,CASSPGLAGGYEQYF,TGTGCCAGTAGTCCGGGACTAGCGGGAGGGTACGAGCAGTACTTC
-,13,TRBV7-9,TRBJ2-7,-,CASSSTGIYEQYF,TGTGCCAGCAGTTCTACAGGAATCTACGAGCAGTACTTC
-,12,TRBV28,TRBJ2-7,-,CASSPLRGEQYF,TGTGCCAGCAGTCCTTTGAGAGGAGAGCAGTACTTC
TRBD1,18,TRBV9,TRBJ2-2,-,CASSVESRGTVLTGELFF,TGTGCCAGCAGCGTAGAATCCCGTGGGACAGTCCTCACCGGGGAGCTGTTTTTT
-,15,TRBV27,TRBJ2-7,-,CASSPREAYSYEQYF,TGTGCCAGCAGCCCGCGAGAAGCCTACTCCTACGAGCAGTACTTC
TRBD2,16,TRBV27,TRBJ2-3,-,CASSRTSGSGTDTQYF,TGTGCCAGCAGTAGGACTAGCGGGAGTGGCACAGATACGCAGTATTTT
TRBD2,16,TRBV2,TRBJ2-7,-,CASRGPASGSSYEQYF,TGTGCCAGCAGGGGACCTGCTAGCGGGAGCTCCTACGAGCAGTACTTC
TRBD2,17,TRBV4-3,TRBJ2-1,-,CASSQIPLGGSVGEQFF,TGCGCCAGCAGCCAAATCCCCCTCGGCGGGAGTGTCGGTGAGCAGTTCTTC
TRBD1,14,TRBV19,TRBJ1-1,-,CASSTQGALTEAFF,TGTGCCAGTAGCACGCAGGGGGCCCTCACTGAAGCTTTCTTT
TRBD1,16,TRBV7-9,TRBJ1-2,-,CASSLTGQGRIYGYTF,TGTGCCAGCAGCTTAACCGGACAGGGTCGAATCTATGGCTACACCTTC
-,14,TRBV18,TRBJ2-3,-,CASSYTGSTDTQYF,TGTGCCAGCTCATACACAGGGAGCACAGATACGCAGTATTTT
-,15,TRBV18,TRBJ1-1,-,CASSPREGMNTEAFF,TGTGCCAGCTCACCACGTGAGGGCATGAACACTGAAGCTTTCTTT
-,19,TRBV11-3,TRBJ1-4,-,CASSFSTLRGEVSNEKLFF,TGTGCCAGCAGCTTCTCTACTCTCAGGGGTGAGGTTTCTAATGAAAAACTGTTTTTT
TRBD1,15,TRBV5-5,TRBJ1-4,-,CASSLWTGGNEKLFF,TGTGCCAGCAGCTTATGGACAGGGGGAAATGAAAAACTGTTTTTT
-,15,TRBV7-9,TRBJ2-7,-,CASSLGRAGIYEQYF,TGTGCCAGCAGCTTAGGGAGGGCCGGGATCTACGAGCAGTACTTC
-,12,TRBV7-2,TRBJ2-3,-,CASSLTGDTQYF,TGTGCCAGCAGCCTAACCGGAGATACGCAGTATTTT
TRBD1,15,TRBV5-1,TRBJ1-4,-,CASSFRGPTNEKLFF,TGCGCCAGCAGCTTTAGGGGGCCGACTAATGAAAAACTGTTTTTT